Listed below are T cell receptor beta chains from one sample, sequenced in a study of sequential checkpoint blockade in melanoma. Produced via immunoSEQ multiplex PCR; TCRdb's table is partial and in-frame only. The table lists approximately 11,000 clones, around 74% of them singletons, with roughly 30% in the top ten. The input for sequencing was CD8+ T cells sorted from blood (inferred from file names), taken from a patient given nivolumab and ipilimumab in sequence. The receptors come from a human donor with melanoma. Each CDR3 is given with its conserved first and last residue. The D gene is left open where the match is weak. Only part of the rows carry a size: once, few, many, or a class if the clone is expanded.

>.|TRBJ1-2|.|TRBV27
CASSLSAEGVIYGYTF
TGTGCCAGCAGTTTATCGGCGGAAGGGGTAATCTATGGCTACACCTTC
>.|TRBJ2-2|.|TRBV5-6
CASSFGSSAAGELFF
TGTGCCAGCAGCTTCGGGTCCTCCGCAGCCGGGGAGCTGTTTTTT
>.|TRBJ2-5|.|TRBV7-9
CASNRQDPGETQYF
TGTGCCAGCAACCGACAGGACCCAGGAGAGACCCAGTACTTC
>.|TRBJ2-7|.|TRBV5-4
CASSAGQSYEQYF
TGTGCCAGCAGCGCGGGACAGTCCTACGAGCAGTACTTC
>TRBD1|TRBJ2-7|.|TRBV5-4
CASSFRQGYEQYF
TGTGCCAGCAGCTTCCGACAGGGCTACGAGCAGTACTTC
>.|TRBJ2-7|.|TRBV5-4
CASSLGQSYEQYF
TGTGCCAGCAGCTTGGGACAGTCCTACGAGCAGTACTTC
>TRBD1|TRBJ1-3|.|TRBV15
CATSSRGTGFSGNTIYF
TGTGCCACCAGCAGTAGAGGGACAGGGTTCTCTGGAAACACCATATATTTT
>.|TRBJ1-4|.|TRBV9
CASSVGGGATNEKLFF
TGTGCCAGCAGCGTGGGCGGAGGCGCAACTAATGAAAAACTGTTTTTT
>.|TRBJ2-2|.|TRBV7-9
CASSFGTGELFF
TGTGCCAGCAGCTTCGGCACCGGGGAGCTGTTTTTT
>.|TRBJ2-7|.|TRBV7-2
CASSLEQGVYEQYF
TGTGCCAGCAGCTTAGAGCAGGGCGTCTACGAGCAGTACTTC
>.|TRBJ2-2|.|TRBV5-4
CASRRGSGELFF
TGTGCCAGCCGGAGAGGGTCCGGGGAGCTGTTTTTT
>.|TRBJ1-6|few|TRBV5-6
CASSSARGRLRGSPLHF
TGTGCCAGCAGCAGTGCCAGGGGACGTCTAAGGGGTTCACCCCTCCACTTT
>TRBD1|TRBJ1-6|few|TRBV27
CASSPTTGAAPPLHF
TGTGCCAGCAGTCCCACCACAGGGGCCGCGCCACCCCTCCACTTT
>.|TRBJ2-7|.|TRBV21-1
CASSSRDSAYEQYF
TGTGCCAGCAGCAGCCGGGACAGTGCCTACGAGCAGTACTTC
>TRBD1|TRBJ2-7|medium-sized|TRBV10-3
CAISEAGTGEEMSSYEQYF
TGTGCCATCAGCGAAGCCGGGACAGGGGAAGAGATGTCCTCCTACGAGCAGTACTTC
>TRBD2|TRBJ2-7|.|TRBV19
CASSSRASGPLEQYF
TGTGCCAGTAGTAGTAGGGCTAGCGGGCCTCTGGAGCAGTACTTC
>TRBD1|TRBJ2-1|.|TRBV7-9
CASSLWDRGNEQFF
TGTGCCAGCAGCCTCTGGGACAGGGGCAATGAGCAGTTCTTC
>TRBD2|TRBJ2-7|few|TRBV7-7
CASSQASGGSYEQYF
TGCGCCAGCAGCCAAGCTAGCGGGGGGTCCTACGAGCAGTACTTC
>TRBD1|TRBJ1-1|.|TRBV13
CASSLYLGGYMNTEAFF
TGTGCCAGCAGCTTATATTTAGGGGGCTATATGAACACTGAAGCTTTCTTT
>TRBD1|TRBJ2-7|few|TRBV10-1
CASSEWTGPAYEQYF
TGCGCCAGCAGTGAGTGGACAGGGCCCGCCTACGAGCAGTACTTC
>.|TRBJ1-5|medium-sized|TRBV2
CASRIQQNSNQPQHF
TGTGCCAGCAGAATACAACAAAATAGCAATCAGCCCCAGCATTTT
>.|TRBJ2-7|few|TRBV20-1
CSANTYEQYF
TGCAGTGCTAATACCTACGAGCAGTACTTC
>.|TRBJ1-1|.|TRBV5-1
CASSLAARMNTEAFF
TGCGCCAGCAGCTTGGCCGCCAGAATGAACACTGAAGCTTTCTTT
>.|TRBJ1-5|.|TRBV2
CASSVWANQPQHF
TGTGCCAGCAGTGTTTGGGCGAATCAGCCCCAGCATTTT
>.|TRBJ1-2|few|TRBV6-4
CASTGGYGYTF
TGTGCCAGCACCGGGGGCTATGGCTACACCTTC
>.|TRBJ2-7|.|TRBV2
CASSGVGTSGYEQYF
TGTGCCAGCAGTGGGGTAGGGACAAGCGGCTACGAGCAGTACTTC
>.|TRBJ2-4|.|TRBV2
CASRQVLAKNIQYF
TGTGCCAGCAGGCAGGTGTTAGCCAAAAACATTCAGTACTTC
>TRBD2|TRBJ2-5|.|TRBV6-5
CASSYTSGGPETQYF
TGTGCCAGCAGTTATACTAGCGGGGGGCCCGAGACCCAGTACTTC
>.|TRBJ1-1|.|TRBV7-7
CASSLDKNTEAFF
TGTGCCAGCAGCCTAGACAAGAACACTGAAGCTTTCTTT
>.|TRBJ1-1|.|TRBV2
CASSDRQLLGAFF
TGTGCCAGCAGCGATCGACAGCTGCTCGGAGCCTTCTTT
>TRBD1|TRBJ1-4|.|TRBV7-6
CASSSMGQGAEGEKLFF
TGTGCCAGCAGCTCGATGGGACAGGGGGCGGAGGGTGAAAAACTGTTTTTT
>.|TRBJ1-1|.|TRBV9
CASSAGTFEAFF
TGTGCCAGCAGCGCCGGGACATTTGAAGCTTTCTTT
>.|TRBJ1-6|.|TRBV21-1
CASSKRDRGDSYNSPLHF
TGTGCCAGCAGCAAAAGGGACAGGGGGGACTCCTATAATTCACCCCTCCACTTT
>TRBD2|TRBJ2-7|.|TRBV10-2
CASSNERGGPYEQYF
TGCGCCAGCAGTAACGAGCGGGGGGGCCCGTACGAGCAGTACTTC
>TRBD2|TRBJ2-7|.|TRBV7-9
CASSPGLASFYEQYF
TGTGCCAGCAGCCCGGGACTAGCCAGCTTTTACGAGCAGTACTTC
>TRBD1|TRBJ2-7|few|TRBV5-6
CASSTKTGVSYEQYF
TGTGCCAGCAGCACTAAGACAGGGGTTAGCTACGAGCAGTACTTC
>TRBD2|TRBJ2-3|.|TRBV9
CASSVLTSGPTDTQYF
TGTGCCAGCAGCGTACTAACTAGCGGGCCCACAGATACGCAGTATTTT
>TRBD2|TRBJ2-2|.|TRBV7-2
CASSPLAGATGELFF
TGTGCCAGCAGCCCCCTAGCGGGAGCCACCGGGGAGCTGTTTTTT
>.|TRBJ1-3|.|TRBV4-1
CASSQARNLNTIYF
TGCGCCAGCAGCCAAGCGAGGAATTTGAACACCATATATTTT
>TRBD1|TRBJ1-4|.|TRBV11-2
CASSPRTGKTATNEKLFF
TGTGCCAGCAGCCCCCGGACAGGAAAGACCGCAACTAATGAAAAACTGTTTTTT
>.|TRBJ1-2|.|TRBV27
CASRNVASNYGYTF
TGTGCCAGCCGCAATGTTGCCAGTAACTATGGCTACACCTTC
>TRBD1|TRBJ2-7|.|TRBV19
CASRRDRDSLEQYF
TGTGCCAGTAGAAGGGACAGGGACTCCTTGGAGCAGTACTTC
>TRBD1|TRBJ2-7|.|TRBV13
CASSEHRGRREQYF
TGTGCCAGCAGCGAACACAGGGGGCGGCGCGAGCAGTACTTC
>TRBD1|TRBJ2-7|.|TRBV7-6
CASSPGQGEGYEQYF
TGCGCCAGCAGCCCTGGACAGGGGGAAGGGTACGAGCAGTACTTC
>TRBD1|TRBJ2-7|.|TRBV19
CASSTWDSTPYEQYF
TGTGCCAGTAGCACCTGGGACAGCACACCCTACGAGCAGTACTTC